Listed below are T cell receptor beta chains from one sample, sequenced in a study of PD-L1 blockade in urothelial cancer. Assay: immunoSEQ multiplex PCR; the TCRdb copy retains only in-frame clones and omits some. The data hold about 41,000 clones, with roughly four fifths observed a single time. The input for sequencing was PBMCs, taken around atezolizumab (anti-PD-L1) treatment. These receptors originate from a man aged 60-69 years with urothelial cancer. CDR3s include the opening cysteine and the closing phenylalanine or tryptophan.

V	J	CDR3
TRBV13	TRBJ2-7	CASSADGNSYEQYF
TRBV6-1	TRBJ2-5	CASSEGTSGGLETQYF
TRBV2	TRBJ2-2	CASSSGHKNTGELFF
TRBV27	TRBJ1-2	CASSLTGMEASYGYTF
TRBV28	TRBJ2-5	CASSDVADREAGTQETQYF
TRBV4-2	TRBJ1-1	CASSQALTGGNTEAFF
TRBV5-1	TRBJ1-2	CASSFTGTYGYTF
TRBV6-1	TRBJ1-1	CASAYGYTEAFF
TRBV5-4	TRBJ2-5	CASSLDRAETQYF
TRBV9	TRBJ2-3	CASSVELAGANTQYF
TRBV27	TRBJ2-1	CASSPTGYNEQFF
TRBV7-2	TRBJ2-3	CASSFRQGASGTDTQYF
TRBV2	TRBJ1-5	CASSVSGNSNQPQHF
TRBV6-6	TRBJ1-5	CASRPTGASNQPQHF
TRBV2	TRBJ2-2	CAHTEVRFIPGELFF
TRBV30	TRBJ1-2	CAWTRQPYGYTF
TRBV7-2	TRBJ2-7	CASSLVSRDRGEQYF
TRBV6-1	TRBJ1-6	CASSDQGSGSSPLHF
TRBV5-1	TRBJ2-2	CASSPLGGNTGELFF
TRBV6-1	TRBJ2-2	CASRETGGEEVGELFF
TRBV6-6	TRBJ2-5	CASSTQRGRYQETQYF
TRBV28	TRBJ1-1	CASRPPRGVNTEAFF
TRBV7-8	TRBJ2-7	CASSLDTGTPKKYEQYF
TRBV10-3	TRBJ1-3	CAISVSGSGNTIYF
TRBV7-9	TRBJ2-7	CASSFFGTGRYGEQYF
TRBV28	TRBJ1-3	CASSEGQGGTGNTIYF
TRBV21-1	TRBJ2-7	CASSSHRGDDF
TRBV2	TRBJ1-6	CASMRTGDNSPLHF
TRBV19	TRBJ1-6	CASSTTSRHYNSPLHF
TRBV11-1	TRBJ2-2	CASSLRDSYPTGELFF
TRBV7-8	TRBJ2-1	CASSTRTSGGWEQFF
TRBV11-2	TRBJ2-3	CASSLGQSTDTQYF
TRBV11-3	TRBJ2-3	CASSPLAGAMDTQYF
TRBV2	TRBJ2-7	CASTAMGGSDEQYF
TRBV5-1	TRBJ2-7	CASSLESSINYEQYF
TRBV5-1	TRBJ2-5	CASSFGTGRETQYF
TRBV6-1	TRBJ1-5	CASRLGGGRDQPQHF
TRBV19	TRBJ1-2	CASSIDWVHRDRPTFYTF